This TCR beta chain was documented in a study of T-cell reconstitution after alpha-beta-depleted transplantation in children. The CDR3 is 14 amino acids. Germline CDR1 reads SGDLS; CDR2 reads YYNGEE. Deletions cut 2 bases from V and 6 bases from J, with 14 bases between. Preparation of the TCRbeta library used unique molecular identifiers. TCRdb reprocessed the PCR reads with MiXCR, giving one entry per CDR3 protein. The table shows hundreds of thousands of distinct CDR3 sequences, with roughly 17% occurring only once. This chain joins TRBV9 and TRBJ1-1; D perhaps matches TRBD1 (5 bases). This TCR was recovered from a human donor who donated a stem cell graft to a child with acute myeloid leukemia. This specimen consisted of PBMCs from the stem cell graft donor, obtained from the stem cell graft. The DNA of the CDR3 is TGTGCCAGCAGCGTTTTTGGGGCCGGGGCTGAAGCTTTCTTT. This translates into CASSVFGAGAEAFF.